The 7 T cell receptor beta chains below were found in one sample sequenced in a study of circulating and synovial CD4+ cells in juvenile arthritis. The repertoire was sequenced with immunoSEQ multiplex PCR; TCRdb's copy has only in-frame clones and lacks some. The sample holds around 3,600 clones, around 81% seen once. The sample consisted of CD4+ T cells from synovial fluid. The receptor source for this set is a human donor with juvenile idiopathic arthritis.

This chain uses TRBV6-5 with TRBJ1-5; possibly TRBD1 for D (5 bases). Germline V gene sequence: CDR1 MNHEY, CDR2 SVGAGI. The CDR3 is 13 amino acids. The V end was cut by 10 bases, the J end by 5 bases, with 15 bases between. Here the CDR3 DNA reads TGTGCCACCATCAGATGGGGGGATCAGCCCCAGCATTTT. Translation: CATIRWGDQPQHF.

The chain combines TRBV11-2 with TRBJ2-4, with 12 bases identical to TRBD2. V dropped 5 bases and J dropped 6; count of bases not matched to a gene: 8. CDR1 is SGHAT, CDR2 FQNNGV, per germline. The length of the CDR3 is 16 residues. CDR3: CASSTASGRGLNIQYF. CDR3 DNA: TGTGCCAGCAGCACGGCTAGCGGGAGGGGCCTAAACATTCAGTACTTC.

The chain couples TRBV20-1 to TRBJ2-3; a possible D gene is TRBD1 (6 bases). The V and J ends lost 4 bases and 9 bases respectively, with 11 bases between them. The CDR3 totals 11 residues. The germline gives CDR1 DFQATT, CDR2 SNEGSKA (reference sequence). CDR3 DNA sequence: TGCAGTGCTAAAACTGGGGGCACGCAGTATTTT. Its translation: CSAKTGGTQYF.

This chain joins TRBV19 and TRBJ2-5; 8 nucleotides align to TRBD2. CDR3 length: 15 amino acids. The V gene end was trimmed by 7 bases and the J gene end by 4 bases; junction bases not matched to a gene: 11. From germline, CDR1 is LNHDA and CDR2 SQIVND (reference sequence). CDR3 residues: CASTGSRSGRETQYF. As DNA, the CDR3 is TGTGCCAGTACTGGCTCCAGAAGCGGGAGAGAGACCCAGTACTTC.

The chain employs TRBV7-9 and TRBJ2-3; the match to TRBD2 covers 7 bases. The germline V gene has CDR1 SEHNR and CDR2 FQNEAQ (reference sequence). With V trimmed by 1 base and J by 2 bases, 9 bases remained unmatched. This CDR3 is built from 17 residues. CDR3 in amino acids: CASSLGPTSLSTDTQYF. In DNA, the CDR3 is TGTGCCAGCAGCTTAGGCCCGACTAGCCTATCCACAGATACGCAGTATTTT. Filled out from reference TRBV7-9 and TRBJ2-3, the complete variable domain reads DTGVSQNPRHKITKRGQNVTFRCDPISEHNRLYWYRQTLGQGPEFLTYFQNEAQLEKSRLLSDRFSAERPKGSFSTLEIQRTEQGDSAMYLCASSLGPTSLSTDTQYFGPGTRLTVL.

This clone was recorded only once. At the DNA level, this CDR3 is encoded by other sequences in the same sample as well. The genes are TRBV19 and TRBJ1-5; 10 bases agree with TRBD1. Losses at the gene ends were 7 bases for V and 2 bases for J; bases not matched to a gene: 2. The CDR3 has 14 amino acids. The germline gives CDR1 LNHDA, CDR2 SQIVND (reference sequence). CDR3 nucleotides: TGTGCCAGTACTGGGACAGGGGGCAATCAGCCCCAGCATTTT. This encodes CASTGTGGNQPQHF.

The chain is built from TRBV5-1 and TRBJ2-2; tentatively, D is TRBD2 (5 bases). The CDR3 loop spans 15 amino acids. V lost 2 bases and J 6 bases, leaving 14 bases between the germline ends. Germline assignment: CDR1 SGHRS and CDR2 YFSETQ. This CDR3 reads CASSFPGRAAGELFF. The CDR3 DNA sequence: TGCGCCAGCAGCTTCCCGGGAAGGGCAGCCGGGGAGCTGTTTTTT.